A selection of T cell receptor beta chains follows, all from one sample in a study of cytomegalovirus exposure and HLA in healthy donors. Sequencing used immunoSEQ multiplex PCR; TCRdb keeps in-frame clones, though not all of them. Of about 140,000 clones listed, 75% to 85% are singletons. The sample taken for sequencing was PBMCs. Source of these receptors: a man in his fifties in good health and CMV-seronegative. Each CDR3 is given with its conserved first and last residue. The D gene is left open where the match is weak. Rows give clone size only sometimes, using once, few, many, or a class for an expanded clone.

J	V	D	size	DNA	CDR3
TRBJ2-2	TRBV11-3	TRBD1	.	TGTGCCAGCACCTCCGGGACAGGAATTAACACCGGGGAGCTGTTTTTT	CASTSGTGINTGELFF
TRBJ2-5	TRBV14	TRBD2	few	TGTGCCAGCAGCCAAGATCCAGCGGGGGCTTACCAAGAGACCCAGTACTTC	CASSQDPAGAYQETQYF
TRBJ2-3	TRBV11-1	TRBD1	few	TGTGCCAGCAGCTCCGGGACAGGGGGCGCGGGTGGCACAGATACGCAGTATTTT	CASSSGTGGAGGTDTQYF
TRBJ1-1	TRBV28	.	.	TGTGCCAGCAGTTTATTACCGACGGGGAGGTACACTGAAGCTTTCTTT	CASSLLPTGRYTEAFF
TRBJ1-2	TRBV30	.	.	TGTGCCTGGAGTTCCAGAAGTTATGGCTACACCTTC	CAWSSRSYGYTF
TRBJ2-5	TRBV5-1	TRBD1	.	TGCGCCAGCAGCTTGGGACAGGGAAGAGAGACCCAGTACTTC	CASSLGQGRETQYF
TRBJ1-1	TRBV6-5	.	.	TGTGCCAGCACCAGGGTGGTGGGGAACACTGAAGCTTTCTTT	CASTRVVGNTEAFF
TRBJ2-1	TRBV2	.	few	TGTGCCAGCAGTGAAGGGGAGAGGTCGATAGCCCCTACGGGAGAGCAGTTCTTC	CASSEGERSIAPTGEQFF
TRBJ2-7	TRBV18	.	.	TGTGCCAGCTCACCAGATAGCAGGGGATTCTACGAGCAGTACTTC	CASSPDSRGFYEQYF
TRBJ1-2	TRBV28	.	.	TGTGCCAGCAGTTTAGGTCGGGGGGCTCTAAGGTATGGCTACACCTTC	CASSLGRGALRYGYTF